This record looks at one TCR beta chain sequence and its context. What it binds is not known. This entry is derived from a study of cytomegalovirus exposure and HLA in healthy donors. Study-level points and caveats: Serostatus for CMV was the only available immune exposure information.

Germline CDR1 is WSHSY and CDR2 is SAAADI. The CDR3 is 13 amino acids. The ends were cut back, 7 bases at V and 3 bases at J, with 10 bases in the middle. PCR used 60 Vbeta primers and 13 Jbeta primers. Generated by immunoSEQ multiplex PCR, the TCRdb table keeps only in-frame clones and is missing some. The table records about 120,000 clones, more than 60% of them present only once. What was sequenced was PBMCs. This sequence was found in a woman aged 35 to 49 in good health and CMV-seronegative. This chain uses TRBV10-2 with TRBJ2-1, with D unresolved. CDR3 sequence (DNA): TGCGCCAGCACGAGCGAGCGCTACAATGAGCAGTTCTTC. This encodes CASTSERYNEQFF.